This T cell receptor (beta chain) appears in the sequencing data of a study of cytomegalovirus exposure and HLA in healthy donors (dated by TCRdb to 2015 to 2018). Regarding the research as a whole: In an earlier analysis of roughly 590 of the donors, about 270 Gb of sequence data and 117 million unique TCR beta sequences from about 180 million T cells were reported. Roughly 300 gigabases of sequencing data and roughly 90 million unique TCR sequences were included in an early release covering over 600 HLA-typed donors. Among the roughly 400 genotyped donors, 75% to 90% belonged to the genetic ancestry cluster associated with self-reported Caucasian donors. The study aimed to test whether cataloging public T cell receptors could reveal signatures of past pathogen exposure. The T cell repertoires of several hundred subjects were profiled by immunosequencing and related to cytomegalovirus serostatus. A separate validation cohort of approximately 120 different subjects was used in addition to the roughly 700-subject first cohort. To predict cytomegalovirus infection status, the study brought together high-throughput TCR immunosequencing, statistical association of individual TCRs with disease status, and machine learning. To study patterns of TCR occurrence, a later analysis re-analyzed previously published TCR beta repertoires from 666 donors and added high-resolution HLA genotyping. The later analysis used no new phenotypic data to find candidate immune exposures, relying instead on TCR beta sequences and their occurrence across donors. An earlier analysis of roughly 580 of the donors used high-throughput TCR beta sequencing to judge whether each TCR beta V gene segment behaved as functional or pseudogenic. Donor age, sex, ethnicity and CMV serostatus were collected together with the repertoire data. A later genetic analysis took genome-wide SNP genotypes for about three fifths of the 666 donors and used that subset as a discovery cohort. All discovery cohort repertoires had been generated on a single sequencing platform. Class I and class II HLA loci were covered by the typing at four-digit resolution. The number of typed donors differed by locus: about 629-630 for A, B, C, DRB1 and DQB1; some 500 for DQA1; fewer than 610 for DPA1; and around 470 for DPB1. Because of strong linkage in the cohort, roughly five DR-DQ haplotypes were treated as single units for association and clustering. Among 398 genotyped donors of the cohort, an average of approximately 250,000 unique TCR beta nucleotide sequences were sequenced per donor, around 20% of them non-productive.

Receptors were amplified or captured by the immunoSEQ multiplex PCR assay. The multiplex PCR relied on a mix of 60 forward primers for TCR Vbeta segments and 13 reverse primers for TCR Jbeta segments. Amplification of the CDR3 region of rearranged TCR beta genes was performed with a multiplex PCR assay on genomic DNA. Amplified TCR beta libraries were sequenced as 87-base-pair reads on the Illumina HiSeq System. In the source study's methods: In a later analysis, approximately 74 million unique TCR beta chains were counted across the 650 to 700 repertoires, and around 10 million of these chains were shared by at least two donors. Raw reads were error-corrected and collapsed into unique sequences by a nearest-neighbor algorithm in which closely related sequences were merged to remove PCR and sequencing errors. V, D and J gene segments were assigned by aligning CDR3 sequences to IMGT reference sequences. For a sequence to be retained, a match of at least six nucleotides was required to both a V gene segment and a J gene segment. A rearrangement counted as productive if the CDR3 had no stop codons and remained in frame with V and J, and every other rearrangement counted as non-productive. CDR3 was defined according to IMGT convention as the region running from the second conserved V-encoded cysteine to the conserved J-encoded phenylalanine. The earlier analysis of 550 to 650 of the donors excluded any sequence lacking an unambiguous match to a single V gene segment. In an earlier analysis of some 590 of the donors, a V segment was called functional when productive rearrangements were above 56.7%, and segregating when the standard deviation between donors exceeded 5%. A statistical classification framework was built for diagnosing cytomegalovirus status from the catalog of TCR beta chain sequences. V and J gene assignment, in a later analysis, came from comparing TCR nucleotide sequences with IMGT/GENE-DB human TR gene sequences. In a later analysis, CDR3 sequences and most-parsimonious VDJ recombination scenarios were assigned using the TCRdist pipeline. In a later analysis, each TCR beta chain was defined by its CDR3 amino acid sequence together with its V-gene family, and reads without a unique V-gene family were excluded. A later analysis removed 592 highly shared, low-generation-probability nucleotide sequences to deal with suspected cross-contamination and a sequencing artifact. For each public chain, a later analysis derived a clonal expansion index from normalized ranks of inferred template counts within each repertoire. Generation probabilities in a later analysis came from a VDJ recombination model fitted to out-of-frame rearrangements, and those results were checked against IGoR. In a later analysis, hypergeometric tests were used to score TCR-TCR, TCR-HLA and TCR-CMV co-occurrence, with a repertoire-size bias correction applied to TCR pairs. A later analysis estimated false discovery rates by permuting HLA or CMV assignments 20 times. In a later analysis, co-occurring TCRs were grouped using DBSCAN, with TCRdist sequence similarity added in when clustering inside HLA-allele-positive subsets. For co-occurrence clustering, repertoires with fewer than 30,000 or more than 120,000 public chains were excluded, along with five repertoires with anomalous nucleotide sharing. TCRdb's version of the immuneACCESS table is confined to in-frame rearrangements and falls short of the full clone set. An unresolved V gene accounts for under half of the shortfall where checked; the remainder is of unknown origin. The V and J calls and clone size are taken from that table; D and trimming were inferred from the DNA. In this sample the table shows around 120,000 clones, approximately 76% of which occur a single time. Around 28% of the sample is in the top ten clones.

The trim is 3 bases for V and 4 bases for J, with a gap of 13 bases between the germline ends. The germline V gene encodes CDR1 LNHDA and CDR2 SQIVND (reference sequence). Counted from cysteine to phenylalanine, this CDR3 has 15 amino acids. Just the 45-base CDR3 DNA is kept, in frame starting at base 1. The cohort was made up of approximately 670 healthy bone marrow donors. At the time of sampling, every cohort member was nominally healthy, though immune exposures that went unrecorded were likely present. The donor tested CMV seropositive, placing the donor among the 310 or so seropositive members of the cohort. A peripheral blood sample was collected from each donor, and TCR beta sequencing was performed on peripheral blood mononuclear cells. The Qiagen DNeasy Blood Extraction Kit was used to extract genomic DNA from the blood cell samples. Points the paper makes about the study in general: In a later genetic analysis, a missense DCLRE1C variant was associated with V-gene and J-gene trimming of TCR beta chains, and the association was replicated in an independent cohort. HLA typing was unavailable for some donors at each locus, so association tests used only the typed subset. In this cohort, only TCR beta chains were sequenced, and detectable features were limited by the absence of alpha or paired-chain data. For the cohort, immune exposure information was limited to CMV serostatus. Assigning TCR associations to individual alleles was difficult when HLA alleles, especially DR and DQ, strongly co-occurred. Across donors, most TCR sequences were observed very rarely, whereas some public TCRs were present in many individuals. Most CMV-associated TCR beta chains appeared to be HLA-restricted in a later analysis, and the HLA associations seemed to be driven largely by CMV exposure. Some IMGT-functional V segments, including TRBV6-2 and TRBV6-3, could not be distinguished by the 87-base-pair reads and were therefore excluded. In an earlier analysis of about 540 of the donors, most TCR beta V segments were observed in productive rearrangements about 90% or about 30% of the time, broadly matching IMGT annotations. In a later analysis, the rate of TCR association differed among HLA loci, with DRB1 alleles having the most associated TCRs and HLA-C alleles having the fewest. In a later analysis, several top co-occurrence clusters were reported to appear linked to parvovirus B19, influenza, CMV and Epstein-Barr virus. The earlier analysis of nearly 600 of the donors excluded roughly 17 rarely observed V segments, including chromosome 9 orphons, because counts were too low. Correlated functional status among segregating V segments might reflect linkage disequilibrium, but an unknown experimental factor could not be ruled out. In the study, approximately 160 TCR beta chains were listed as associated with cytomegalovirus. The classifier was reported to diagnose cytomegalovirus status with high specificity and sensitivity in both the original cohort and the validation cohort. A cluster of highly shared sequence variants was judged likely to be a technical artifact of the sequencing pipeline. A few of the identified cytomegalovirus-associated TCR beta chains were confirmed in vitro to be specific for cytomegalovirus antigens. Specific HLA alleles were associated with more than 15,000 TCR beta sequences at a false discovery rate of 0.05 in a later analysis. According to a later genetic analysis, donors in an Asian-associated ancestry cluster had fewer N-insertions in productive TCRs than the approximately 650-donor mean. Roughly uniform sequencing depth across donors was assumed in presence/absence analyses, although this assumption may not hold. A later analysis found that HLA-associated TCR beta chains were more clonally expanded and had lower generation probabilities than equally common non-associated chains. According to the authors, the approach could potentially be generalized to other disease states and immunological phenotypes. A further reported finding was that TCR beta sequences accurately predicted the HLA-A and HLA-B alleles for most subjects in the first cohort.

A word on this clone: Its cognate antigen has yet to be identified. Per-base qualities were not stored, and no clone one base away is much larger.

The sequence joins TRBV19 to TRBJ1-5; 5 matching bases give a weak D call of TRBD1. Specimen: PBMCs. This receptor was obtained from a man in his 60s in good health and CMV-seropositive. Here is the DNA: TGTGCCAGTAGTATTCCTCTGGCAGGGAATCAGCCCCAGCATTTT. This encodes CASSIPLAGNQPQHF.